The sequence of this T cell receptor (beta chain) was determined in a study of OX40 agonist ivuxolimab in advanced cancers. Study at large: Treatment received earlier with anti-PD-1, anti-PD-L1 or anti-CTLA-4 agents was allowed, and 40% had some.

TCRdb's table, derived via immunoSEQ multiplex PCR, lists solely in-frame clones and lacks some. Seen here are roughly 50,000 clones, 70% to 90% observed once, and the top ten hold approximately 2%. Germline V CDR1 and CDR2: KGHSH, LQKENI. V lost 3 bases and J lost 4; bases outside the gene matches: 16. The length of the CDR3 is 19 residues. This clone was seen a single time. The specimen comprised CD4+ or CD8+ T cells sorted from blood, sampled in a trial of the OX40 agonist ivuxolimab. The receptor was derived from an adult with an advanced solid tumor such as melanoma, head and neck, liver or kidney cancer. The rearrangement links TRBV18 to TRBJ2-3; 10 nucleotides align to TRBD1. CDR3 sequence: CASSPTTGTGVIGADTQYF. CDR3 bases: TGTGCCAGCTCACCCACTACCGGGACAGGGGTAATCGGGGCAGATACGCAGTATTTT.